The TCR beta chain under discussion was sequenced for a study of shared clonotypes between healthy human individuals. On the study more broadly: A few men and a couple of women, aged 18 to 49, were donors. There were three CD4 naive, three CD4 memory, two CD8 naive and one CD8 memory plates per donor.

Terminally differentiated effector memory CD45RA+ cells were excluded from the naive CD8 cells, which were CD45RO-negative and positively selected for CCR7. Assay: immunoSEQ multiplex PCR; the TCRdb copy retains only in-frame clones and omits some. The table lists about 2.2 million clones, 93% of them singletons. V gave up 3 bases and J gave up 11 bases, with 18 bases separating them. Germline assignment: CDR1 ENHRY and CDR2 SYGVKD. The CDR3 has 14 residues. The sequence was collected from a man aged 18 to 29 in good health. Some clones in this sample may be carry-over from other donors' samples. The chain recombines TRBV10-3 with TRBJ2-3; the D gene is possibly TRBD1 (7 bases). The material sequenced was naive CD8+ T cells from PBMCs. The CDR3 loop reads CAISDPQGGPGQYF. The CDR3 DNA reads TGTGCCATCAGTGATCCGCAGGGGGGCCCAGGGCAGTATTTT.